The 19 T cell receptor beta chains listed next were all sequenced from one sample in a study of blood T cell repertoires in COVID-19. This table comes from immunoSEQ multiplex PCR, and its TCRdb copy is limited to in-frame clones, with some not included. The profile covers around 270,000 clones, with about 89% appearing a single time and around a tenth taken by the ten largest. Sequences were obtained from peripheral blood. The receptor set was obtained from a man aged 40-49 years who had recovered from COVID-19.

V and J are TRBV27 and TRBJ1-5, with 8 bases aligning to TRBD1. The CDR3 covers 14 residues. The V gene's germline CDR1 is MNHEY and CDR2 SMNVEV (reference sequence). After removal of 4 bases from V and 7 bases from J, the junction contained 6 bases not matched to a gene. CDR3 sequence: CASSYRQGRQPQHF. The CDR3 region has the DNA TGTGCCAGCAGTTATCGACAGGGGCGGCAGCCCCAGCATTTT.

This clone was seen a few times. J is TRBJ1-5 and V is TRBV21-1; the D call TRBD1 from the table was never checked on the DNA. TRBV21-1 is marked as a pseudogene. CDR3 size: 17 residues. CDR3 sequence (DNA): TGTGCCAGCAGCAAAGGCGCAGGGGCGAATAGCAATCAGCCCCAGCATTTT. Translation: CASSKGAGANSNQPQHF.

The genes are TRBV9 and TRBJ2-3; D possibly corresponds to TRBD2 (5 bases). V was cut by 6 bases and J by 2 bases, with 16 bases left in between. The CDR3 extends over 15 amino acids. Germline CDR1 is SGDLS and CDR2 is YYNGEE. The CDR3 here is CASTLGSGLTDTQYF. The CDR3 DNA sequence: TGTGCCAGCACCCTAGGAAGCGGTCTCACAGATACGCAGTATTTT.

This clone was counted only a few times. The rearrangement uses TRBV18 and TRBJ1-2; 9 positions match TRBD1. The CDR3 length is 14 residues. With 0 bases clipped from V and 8 bases from J, the junction kept 4 bases outside the gene matches. CDR1 and CDR2 (germline): KGHSH, LQKENI. CDR3 region: CASSPPRDRVGYTF. The CDR3 DNA follows: TGTGCCAGCTCACCACCGAGGGACAGGGTCGGCTACACCTTC.

The chain uses TRBV12-3 or TRBV12-4 and TRBJ1-1; a weak D match, TRBD1 (5 bases). V was pared by 3 bases and J by 10 bases, with 12 bases between. The CDR3 covers 12 residues. The CDR3 loop reads CASSFPRGGAFF. CDR3 in DNA: TGTGCCAGCAGTTTCCCCCGGGGGGGAGCTTTCTTT.

This chain connects TRBV6-6 to TRBJ2-7; 9 bases map to TRBD2. There are 16 residues in the CDR3. CDR1 and CDR2 from the germline V gene are MNHNY and SVGAGI (reference sequence). With 0 bases clipped from V and 5 bases from J, the junction kept 8 bases outside the gene matches. CDR3 in DNA: TGTGCCAGCAGTTACTCGGTGAGCGGGAGGACCCACGAGCAGTACTTC. Amino acid sequence: CASSYSVSGRTHEQYF.

This chain uses TRBV18 with TRBJ1-2, with TRBD1 as a possible D gene (5 bases). CDR1 is KGHSH, CDR2 LQKENI, per germline. V lost 3 bases and J lost 6, with 14 bases in between. The CDR3 contains 14 residues. The CDR3, as DNA: TGTGCCAGCTCACCTCGGGCGGGGGTAGATGGCTACACCTTC. Translating gives CASSPRAGVDGYTF.

This chain uses TRBV7-6 with TRBJ2-7, with D tentatively TRBD2 (6 bases). V lost 5 bases and J lost 0, with 17 bases in between. The length of the CDR3 is 16 residues. Germline values: CDR1 SGHVS, CDR2 FNYEAQ. The CDR3 spells CASSPTPGRNSYEQYF. The CDR3 nucleotides are TGTGCCAGCAGCCCTACCCCCGGGAGAAACTCCTACGAGCAGTACTTC. The entire variable domain, with the rest obtained from reference TRBV7-6 and TRBJ2-7, is as follows: GAGVSQSPRYKVTKRGQDVALRCDPISGHVSLYWYRQALGQGPEFLTYFNYEAQQDKSGLPNDRFSAERPEGSISTLTIQRTEQRDSAMYRCASSPTPGRNSYEQYFGPGTRLTVT.

V is TRBV2 and J is TRBJ2-2; 12 bases agree with TRBD2. V was pared by 5 bases and J by 7 bases, with 5 bases of the junction left unmatched. CDR1 is SNHLY, CDR2 FYNNEI, per germline. The CDR3 loop spans 15 amino acids. As DNA, the CDR3 is TGTGCCAGCAGTCTAGCGGGGGGGCTGATCGGGGAGCTGTTTTTT. It specifies CASSLAGGLIGELFF. Supplemented by reference TRBV2 and TRBJ2-2, the full variable domain reads EPEVTQTPSHQVTQMGQEVILRCVPISNHLYFYWYRQILGQKVEFLVSFYNNEISEKSEIFDDQFSVERPDGSNFTLKIRSTKLEDSAMYFCASSLAGGLIGELFFGEGSRLTVL.

This clone was picked up one time. The chain has TRBV2 and TRBJ1-1, with D tentatively TRBD1 (6 bases). The germline V and J ends were trimmed by 4 bases and 6 bases, with 9 bases remaining between them. This CDR3 is 12 amino acids long. The germline gives CDR1 SNHLY, CDR2 FYNNEI. This chain's CDR3 is CASSGQEAEAFF. The CDR3 nucleotides read TGTGCCAGCAGTGGACAGGAGGCTGAAGCTTTCTTT.

The CDR3 loop is CASSVQGASGYTF. In nucleotides, the CDR3 is TGTGCCAGCTCGGTCCAGGGGGCGAGTGGCTACACCTTC. The V and J genes are TRBV18 and TRBJ1-2; TRBD1 matches 8 bases. Trimming took 6 bases from V and 7 from J; bases not matched to a gene: 7. This CDR3 contains 13 residues. Per germline, CDR1 KGHSH and CDR2 LQKENI.

About this clone itself: The sample contains more than one DNA sequence encoding this CDR3. The V call is TRBV20-1, the J call TRBJ2-1; tentatively, D is TRBD2 (6 bases). The CDR3 totals 11 residues. V shed 5 bases and J shed 8 bases, with 10 bases lying between them. The germline V gene encodes CDR1 DFQATT and CDR2 SNEGSKA (reference sequence). For the CDR3, the DNA is TGCAGTGCTCCCCGCGGGGATGAGCAGTTCTTC. The encoded protein is CSAPRGDEQFF.

This sequence joins TRBV3-1 (or the pseudogene TRBV3-2) and TRBJ2-1; D may be TRBD1 (5 bases). The germline V and J ends were trimmed by 1 base and 0 bases, with 13 bases remaining between them. Germline-derived CDR1 and CDR2 are LGHDT and YNNKEL (reference sequence). This CDR3 contains 17 residues. The CDR3 protein is CASSQGGQGSSYNEQFF. CDR3 bases: TGTGCCAGCAGCCAAGGGGGCCAGGGTTCCTCCTACAATGAGCAGTTCTTC.

The rearrangement joins TRBV6-5 to TRBJ1-1; D remains ambiguous. This CDR3 contains 13 residues. Germline loops: CDR1 MNHEY, CDR2 SVGAGI. Trimming left V 6 bases short and J 1 base short, with 9 bases between. The CDR3 DNA reads TGTGCCAGCAGCAAGAACGGGAACACTGAAGCTTTCTTT. It codes for CASSKNGNTEAFF.

The V call is TRBV29-1, the J call TRBJ2-7; D ambiguous. This CDR3 is 12 amino acids long. Germline V gives CDR1 SQVTM, CDR2 ANQGSEA. Trimming removed 4 bases from V and 5 bases from J, with 12 bases in between. The chain's CDR3 is CSVAHSLHEQYF. The CDR3 region has the DNA TGCAGCGTTGCCCATAGTCTGCACGAGCAGTACTTC.

This sequence joins TRBV5-4 and TRBJ2-5; TRBD2 matches 10 bases. The CDR3 loop spans 18 amino acids. The V gene end was trimmed by 3 bases and the J gene end by 1 base; junction bases not matched to a gene: 12. In germline, CDR1 is SGHNT, CDR2 YYREEE (reference sequence). The CDR3 nucleotides are TGTGCCAGCAGCTCCGGGGCGCTAGCGGGAGCTTCCCAAGAGACCCAGTACTTC. It codes for CASSSGALAGASQETQYF.

This chain links TRBV27 with TRBJ2-5; 11 nucleotides agree with TRBD1. V shed 5 bases, J shed 4 bases, and the junction held 6 bases outside the gene matches. CDR1 and CDR2 (germline): MNHEY, SMNVEV (reference sequence). The length of the CDR3 is 15 residues. CDR3: CASSIPGQGVETQYF. CDR3 sequence (DNA): TGTGCCAGCAGTATTCCGGGACAGGGGGTAGAGACCCAGTACTTC.

This clone was seen a handful of times. The gene calls are TRBV18 and TRBJ1-5; D perhaps matches TRBD1 (6 bases). V was clipped by 5 bases and J by 0 bases, with 14 bases between them. Looked up from germline, CDR1 is KGHSH and CDR2 is LQKENI. The CDR3 is 16 residues long. This CDR3 is CASSGQPPYSNQPQHF. The CDR3 DNA reads TGTGCCAGCTCAGGACAGCCCCCTTATAGCAATCAGCCCCAGCATTTT. Filled out from reference TRBV18 and TRBJ1-5, the complete variable domain reads NAGVMQNPRHLVRRRGQEARLRCSPMKGHSHVYWYRQLPEEGLKFMVYLQKENIIDESGMPKERFSAEFPKEGPSILRIQQVVRGDSAAYFCASSGQPPYSNQPQHFGDGTRLSIL.

V usage is TRBV15 and J usage is TRBJ2-7, with a tentative D call TRBD1 (5 bases). In germline, CDR1 is LNHNV, CDR2 YYDKDF (reference sequence). The germline V and J ends were trimmed by 6 bases and 9 bases, with 18 bases remaining between them. The CDR3 runs to 13 residues. The CDR3 bases are TGTGCCACCAGTCTCTCACAGACAAGGGGGCAGTACTTC. Translated, it gives CATSLSQTRGQYF.